This TCR beta chain was sequenced during a study of blood T cell repertoires in COVID-19. Study as a whole: From the United States, Italy and Spain came samples of acute and convalescent COVID-19. Sources were T cells, B-cell-depleted T cells, or PBMCs; the material itself was cDNA or gDNA.

This CDR3 comprises 15 residues. After removal of 6 bases from V and 1 base from J, the junction contained 8 bases not matched to a gene. Germline values: CDR1 KGHSH, CDR2 LQKENI. Per the original methods: Nucleated cell counts were estimated from reference gene primer amplification. The protocol was immunoSEQ multiplex PCR, while the TCRdb copy is restricted to in-frame clones and leaves out a portion. That table furnishes V, J and clone size, whereas the DNA furnished D and trimming. Of tens of thousands of clones listed, more than 75% are singletons. The chain recombines TRBV18 with TRBJ1-1, with TRBD1 identical over 7 bases. This sequence was found in a human donor in a cohort sampled during active COVID-19. Sequences were obtained from peripheral blood. Here the CDR3 DNA reads TGTGCCAGCTCCAGAGAGGGGGCTAGGAACACTGAAGCTTTCTTT. Translating gives CASSREGARNTEAFF.